This T cell receptor beta chain was identified during a study of control samples from healthy donors and cancer patients. Sequencing used immunoSEQ multiplex PCR; TCRdb keeps in-frame clones, though not all of them. The sample carries some 120,000 clones, more than 70% recorded once. CDR3 length: 15 amino acids. V was shortened by 0 bases and J by 5 bases, with 11 bases between the two germline ends. CDR1 is LNHNV, CDR2 YYDKDF, per germline (reference sequence). Material for sequencing was blood. This sequence was found in a man between 60 and 75 years old in good health. J is TRBJ1-5 and V is TRBV15; no definite D call. The CDR3 is CATSRDFERYQPQHF. CDR3 nucleotides: TGTGCCACCAGCAGAGATTTTGAGCGGTATCAGCCCCAGCATTTT.